The 15 T cell receptor beta chains listed next were all sequenced from one sample in a study of molecular identifiers for immune sequencing clone quantification. TCRdb processed the PCR reads anew with MiXCR; each CDR3 protein has one entry. The table has around 89,000 distinct CDR3 sequences, under 20% seen once. The sample comprised naive CD8+ T cells from blood, with Jurkat cell RNA spiked in. Subset: FACS-sorted CD8+CD4-CCR7+CD45RA+ naive T cells. These receptors all stem from a human donor in good health. Some libraries in this study had Jurkat cell RNA spiked in.

The sample holds many counts of this clonotype. CDR3 nucleotides: TGTGCCAGCACCTCCAGAGAGGGACATCTCGAGACCCAGTACTTC. It yields the protein CASTSREGHLETQYF. The rearrangement joins TRBV7-2 to TRBJ2-5; the D gene is possibly TRBD1 (6 bases). Per the germline V gene, CDR1 is SGHTA and CDR2 is FQGNSA. V lost 7 bases to trimming and J lost 5 bases, with 20 bases between them. This CDR3 is built from 15 residues.

In its sample, this clonotype was seen many times. This chain links TRBV6-6 with TRBJ2-3, with D hard to call. Germline V gives CDR1 MNHNY, CDR2 SVGAGI (reference sequence). This CDR3 spans 15 amino acids. The V end was cut by 2 bases, the J end by 5 bases, with 14 bases between. CDR3 bases: TGTGCCAGCAGTTACATCGGTCGTACGGGAGATACGCAGTATTTT. It encodes CASSYIGRTGDTQYF.

This clonotype was recorded a few times. This rearrangement joins TRBV4-1 to TRBJ2-7, with D possibly TRBD1 on 5 matching bases. V shed 4 bases and J shed 6 bases, with 19 bases lying between them. The CDR3 consists of 15 residues. Per germline, CDR1 MGHRA and CDR2 YSYEKL. The CDR3 DNA sequence: TGCGCCAGCAGCCTCCACCGCAGGGCGCTAAGCGAGCAGTACTTC. This gives the protein CASSLHRRALSEQYF.

Remarks on this clonotype: A much larger clone lies one base from this, so it may be a read error. This chain uses TRBV10-3 with TRBJ2-1, with TRBD2 as a possible D gene (5 bases). The V gene's germline CDR1 is ENHRY and CDR2 SYGVKD. CDR3 length: 13 amino acids. CDR3 sequence (DNA): TGTGCCATCAGTGACGCGGGCGGCGATGAGCAGCTCTTC. It is translated as CAISDAGGDEQLF.

This clonotype was recorded many times. This sequence joins TRBV7-9 and TRBJ2-2; D might be TRBD2 (5 bases). This CDR3 region has 12 residues. Trimming left V 11 bases short and J 7 bases short, with 14 bases between. Looked up from germline, CDR1 is SEHNR and CDR2 is FQNEAQ (reference sequence). This CDR3 reads CAGEQNHGELFF. The CDR3 DNA reads TGTGCCGGGGAGCAGAATCACGGGGAGCTGTTTTTT. Based on the CDR3 plus reference TRBV7-9 and TRBJ2-2, the full variable domain is DTGVSQNPRHKITKRGQNVTFRCDPISEHNRLYWYRQTLGQGPEFLTYFQNEAQLEKSRLLSDRFSAERPKGSFSTLEIQRTEQGDSAMYLCAGEQNHGELFFGEGSRLTVL.

This clonotype occurred many times. V is TRBV4-1 and J is TRBJ2-7; D is perhaps TRBD1 (6 bases). The germline CDR1 and CDR2 sequences are MGHRA and YSYEKL. This CDR3 region has 15 residues. The germline V and J ends were trimmed by 1 base and 4 bases, with 14 bases remaining between them. In DNA, the CDR3 is TGCGCCAGCAGCCAAGTTCAGGGGACCCTATACGAGCAGTACTTC. Protein sequence: CASSQVQGTLYEQYF.

This clonotype was detected many times. V gene TRBV10-3 combines with J gene TRBJ1-1; D unclear. The V and J ends lost 4 bases and 0 bases respectively, with 6 bases between them. The CDR3 totals 13 residues. CDR1 ENHRY and CDR2 SYGVKD come from the germline V gene. CDR3 residues: CAISVVVNTEAFF. The CDR3 nucleotides are TGTGCCATCAGTGTGGTAGTGAACACTGAAGCTTTCTTT.

This clonotype has at least ten counts. The chain uses TRBV29-1 and TRBJ2-6; D is perhaps TRBD2 (8 bases). V lost 4 bases and J lost 1, with 14 bases in between. The germline gives CDR1 SQVTM, CDR2 ANQGSEA. The CDR3 length is 16 residues. CDR3 nucleotide sequence: TGCAGCGTTGCGGGAGGGGGCCCTTCTGGGGCCAACGTCCTGACTTTC. Translation gives CSVAGGGPSGANVLTF.

This clonotype was observed a single time. A clone one base away is much larger, so this may be a read error. J is TRBJ1-2 and V is TRBV5-3; TRBD1 might be the D (6 bases). TRBV5-3 is an open reading frame whose function is uncertain. Trimming left V 8 bases short and J 2 bases short, with 22 bases between. CDR3 length equals 16 residues. The CDR3 nucleotides are TGTGCCAGCGAACTTTACGGGGGCAGAATAAACTATGGCTACACCTTC. Its translation: CASELYGGRINYGYTF.

As to this clonotype: Given a much more abundant clone one base away, this may be a read error. This rearrangement joins TRBV7-9 to TRBJ1-5; 8 nucleotides align to TRBD1. The CDR3 consists of 16 residues. From germline, CDR1 is SEHNR and CDR2 FQNEAQ (reference sequence). The CDR3 spells CASSLQDRDLYQPQQF. CDR3 coding DNA: TGTGCCAGCAGCTTGCAGGACAGGGATCTGTATCAGCCCCAGCAGTTT.

At least ten counts were recorded for this clonotype. The chain couples TRBV27 to TRBJ2-7, with 7 bases lining up with TRBD2. Germline V gene sequence: CDR1 MNHEY, CDR2 SMNVEV (reference sequence). With V trimmed by 0 bases and J by 2 bases, 4 bases remained unmatched. This CDR3 region has 15 residues. CDR3 sequence reads: CASSLSGGETYEQYF. Here the CDR3 DNA reads TGTGCCAGCAGTTTATCTGGGGGGGAAACCTACGAGCAGTACTTC.

This clonotype occurred a few times. One base away lies a much larger clone, so this may be a sequencing read error. The V call is TRBV4-1, the J call TRBJ1-1; D gene uncertain. The CDR3 extends over 16 amino acids. V lost 0 bases, J lost 4 bases, and 15 bases lay in between. CDR1 and CDR2 (germline): MGHRA, YSYEKL. The CDR3 loop is CASSQEGTVPRTEAFF. CDR3 coding DNA: TGCGCCAGCAGCCAAGAAGGAACAGTCCCTCGCACTGAAGCTTTCTTT.

Comments on this clonotype: One end of the junction is discordant with germline, which a read error may explain. This sequence joins TRBV9 and TRBJ2-3; 8 bases fit TRBD2. Per the germline V gene, CDR1 is SGDLS and CDR2 is YYNGEE. The CDR3 covers 16 residues. CDR3 nucleotides: TGTGCCAGCAGCGTGGAATACGGGGGGGCCATAGATACGCAGTGTTTT. Its translation: CASSVEYGGAIDTQCF.

This clonotype was found many times. The chain links TRBV9 to TRBJ2-3; 9 bases line up with TRBD2. This CDR3 comprises 20 residues. The V and J ends lost 0 bases and 2 bases, in that order; junction bases with no gene match: 16. The germline gives CDR1 SGDLS, CDR2 YYNGEE. In DNA, the CDR3 is TGTGCCAGCAGCGTAGAAGGTAGCGGGAGAATGGCAGTTAACACAGATACGCAGTATTTT. Translation gives CASSVEGSGRMAVNTDTQYF.

This clonotype was found a few times. This chain links TRBV20-1 with TRBJ2-1; 7 bases are a match to TRBD2. This CDR3 spans 13 amino acids. The germline V gene encodes CDR1 DFQATT and CDR2 SNEGSKA (reference sequence). V lost 1 base, J lost 9 bases, and 6 bases stayed unmatched. The CDR3 spells CSARGGRAFEQFF. As DNA, the CDR3 is TGCAGTGCTAGAGGGGGGAGGGCCTTTGAGCAGTTCTTC.